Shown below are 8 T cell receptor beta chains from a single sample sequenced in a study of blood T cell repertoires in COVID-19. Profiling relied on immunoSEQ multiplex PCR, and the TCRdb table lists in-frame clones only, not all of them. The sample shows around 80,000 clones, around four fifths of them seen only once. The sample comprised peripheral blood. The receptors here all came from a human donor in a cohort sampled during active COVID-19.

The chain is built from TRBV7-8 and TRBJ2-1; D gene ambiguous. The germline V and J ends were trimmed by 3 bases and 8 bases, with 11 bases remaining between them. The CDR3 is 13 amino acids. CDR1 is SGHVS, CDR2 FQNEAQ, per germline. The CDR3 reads CASSLLLEDEQFF. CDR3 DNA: TGTGCCAGCAGCTTGCTCCTCGAGGATGAGCAGTTCTTC.

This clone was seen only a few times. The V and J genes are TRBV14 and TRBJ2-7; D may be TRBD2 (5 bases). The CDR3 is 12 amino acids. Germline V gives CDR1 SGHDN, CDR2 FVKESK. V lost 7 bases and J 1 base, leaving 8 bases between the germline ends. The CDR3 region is CASTDSSYEQYF. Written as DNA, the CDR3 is TGTGCCAGCACGGACTCTTCCTACGAGCAGTACTTC.

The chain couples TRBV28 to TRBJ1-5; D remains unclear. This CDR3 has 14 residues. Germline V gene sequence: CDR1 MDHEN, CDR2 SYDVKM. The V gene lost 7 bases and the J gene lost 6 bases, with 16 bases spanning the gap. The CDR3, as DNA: TGTGCCAGCAACTCCTACGGGGATTTTCAGCCCCAGCATTTT. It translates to CASNSYGDFQPQHF.

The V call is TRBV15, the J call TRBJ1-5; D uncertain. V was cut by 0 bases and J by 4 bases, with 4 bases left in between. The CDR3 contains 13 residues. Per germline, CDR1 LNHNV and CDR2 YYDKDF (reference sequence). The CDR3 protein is CATSREQNQPQHF. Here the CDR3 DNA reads TGTGCCACCAGCAGAGAGCAGAATCAGCCCCAGCATTTT. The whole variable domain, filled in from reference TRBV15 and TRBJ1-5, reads DAMVIQNPRYQVTQFGKPVTLSCSQTLNHNVMYWYQQKSSQAPKLLFHYYDKDFNNEADTPDNFQSRRPNTSFCFLDIRSPGLGDTAMYLCATSREQNQPQHFGDGTRLSIL.

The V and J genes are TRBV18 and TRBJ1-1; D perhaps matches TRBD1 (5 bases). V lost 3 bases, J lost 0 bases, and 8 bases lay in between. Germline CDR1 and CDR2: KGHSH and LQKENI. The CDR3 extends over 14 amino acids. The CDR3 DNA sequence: TGTGCCAGCTCACCGGACATTCTGAACACTGAAGCTTTCTTT. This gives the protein CASSPDILNTEAFF.

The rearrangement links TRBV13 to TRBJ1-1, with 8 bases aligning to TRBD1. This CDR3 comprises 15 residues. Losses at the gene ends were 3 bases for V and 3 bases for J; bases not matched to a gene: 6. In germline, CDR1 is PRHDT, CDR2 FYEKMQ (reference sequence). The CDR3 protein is CASSFRQGRDTEAFF. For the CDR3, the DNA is TGTGCCAGCAGCTTCCGACAGGGGAGGGACACTGAAGCTTTCTTT.

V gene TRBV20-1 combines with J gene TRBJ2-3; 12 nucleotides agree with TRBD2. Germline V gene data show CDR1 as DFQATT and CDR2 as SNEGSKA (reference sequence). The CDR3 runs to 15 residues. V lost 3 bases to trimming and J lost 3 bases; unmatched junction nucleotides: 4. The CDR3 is CSASLTSGGTDTQYF. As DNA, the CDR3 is TGCAGTGCTAGTCTGACTAGCGGGGGAACAGATACGCAGTATTTT.

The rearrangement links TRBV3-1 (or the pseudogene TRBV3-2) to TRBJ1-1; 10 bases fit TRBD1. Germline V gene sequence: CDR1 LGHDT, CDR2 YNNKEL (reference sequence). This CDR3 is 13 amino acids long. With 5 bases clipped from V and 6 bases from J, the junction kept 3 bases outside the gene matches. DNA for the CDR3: TGTGCCAGCAGCGTTGGGACAGGGGCTGAAGCTTTCTTT. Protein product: CASSVGTGAEAFF.